This T cell receptor beta chain is drawn from a study of cytomegalovirus exposure and HLA in healthy donors. Study outcomes and limitations: As confirmed in vitro, a few CMV-associated chains were specific for CMV antigens. Accounts indicate the classifier identified cytomegalovirus status with strong specificity and sensitivity.

At sampling all donors were nominally healthy, likely with unrecorded immune exposures. On this clone: The target antigen is unknown.

PCR amplification relied on 60 Vbeta primers (plus 13 Jbeta primers). Authors' data handling: Approximately 83 million unique TCR beta chains, 9.5 million to 14 million shared, were counted in a later analysis. Sequencing used immunoSEQ multiplex PCR; TCRdb keeps in-frame clones, though not all of them. V, J and clone size are taken as reported in that table, and D and trimming were inferred from the DNA itself. The table has some 120,000 clones, around 80% seen once. This receptor was taken from a woman between 45 and 60 years old in good health and CMV-seropositive. Sequencing was carried out using PBMCs.

The chain's CDR3 is CASSLAQAVGTEAFF. CDR3 nucleotides: TGCGCCAGCAGCTTGGCGCAGGCCGTGGGCACTGAAGCTTTCTTT. V usage is TRBV5-1 and J usage is TRBJ1-1; D unresolved. From germline, CDR1 is SGHRS and CDR2 YFSETQ. V dropped 0 bases and J dropped 4 bases, with 13 bases sitting between them. The CDR3 has 15 residues.